Listed below are T cell receptor beta chains from one sample, sequenced in a study of T cell responses to AZD1222 COVID-19 vaccine. Only in-frame clones appear in the TCRdb table, and some are missing; sequencing was by immunoSEQ multiplex PCR. The data contain over 120,000 clones, roughly 89% of them singletons. This sample comprised peripheral blood, obtained on day 0 of AZD1222 vaccination. Receptors originate from an adult in good health. CDR3s include the opening cysteine and the closing phenylalanine or tryptophan. The D gene is left open where the match is weak. Size values are once, few and many counts, or a class for expanded clones, and some rows have none.

DNA	CDR3	V	J	D	size
TGTGCCAGCAGCTTGGTTCAGGTGGGGGCCCTCCACTTT	CASSLVQVGALHF	TRBV5-6	TRBJ1-6	-	-
TGTGCCAGCAGTTTAGCCGGGACCAATACGCAGTATTTT	CASSLAGTNTQYF	TRBV27	TRBJ2-3	-	-
TGTGCCAGCAGCACTGACAGCTCTGGAAACACCATATATTTT	CASSTDSSGNTIYF	TRBV5-4	TRBJ1-3	-	few
TGCGCCAGCAGCTCGTGGACAGGCCCGAACTACGAGCAGTACTTC	CASSSWTGPNYEQYF	TRBV5-1	TRBJ2-7	TRBD1	-
TGTGCCAGCAGCTTACACGCTACGCAGTATTTT	CASSLHATQYF	TRBV7-9	TRBJ2-3	-	-
TGTGCCAGCAGTTACGGGACAGGGAACTATGGCTACACCTTC	CASSYGTGNYGYTF	TRBV6-6	TRBJ1-2	TRBD1	-
TGTGCCACTACGAATCCAGGGGAGGTCTTCTCTGGAAACACCATATATTTT	CATTNPGEVFSGNTIYF	TRBV28	TRBJ1-3	-	-
TGTGCCAGCAGCTCGACCGTAGTGGGGGAGCTGTTTTTT	CASSSTVVGELFF	TRBV11-3	TRBJ2-2	-	-
TGTGCCAGCAGCCTATGGGGAGGGACTGAAGCTTTCTTT	CASSLWGGTEAFF	TRBV5-6	TRBJ1-1	-	-
TGTGCCTCCCCCAGGGGCTCTGGAAACACCATATATTTT	CASPRGSGNTIYF	TRBV30	TRBJ1-3	-	-
TGTGCCAGCAGTCGGGACTTCACCGGGGAGCTGTTTTTT	CASSRDFTGELFF	TRBV5-6	TRBJ2-2	-	-
TGTGCCAGCAATTCTGGGACAGGGGGAAAACTGTTTTTT	CASNSGTGGKLFF	TRBV9	TRBJ1-4	TRBD1	-
TGTGCCAGCAGCCAGTCGACCCGGGGGGAGCAGTTCTTC	CASSQSTRGEQFF	TRBV7-8	TRBJ2-1	-	-
TGTGCCAGCAGCTTAGGTGGTGGCCAGCCCCAGCATTTT	CASSLGGGQPQHF	TRBV7-9	TRBJ1-5	-	-
TGTGCCAGCAGTTCCCTGACTAGGACCGGGGAGCTGTTTTTT	CASSSLTRTGELFF	TRBV28	TRBJ2-2	-	-
TGCGCCAGCAGCCAAAGGTGGGTCAGTCCGAGGGAGCAGTTCTTC	CASSQRWVSPREQFF	TRBV4-1	TRBJ2-1	-	-
TGTGCCAGCAGCATGACAGGGGGCGGATATGGCTACACCTTC	CASSMTGGGYGYTF	TRBV3-1/TRBV3-2	TRBJ1-2	TRBD1	-
TGTGCCAGCAGGCCGCGCACCGGGGAGCTGTTTTTT	CASRPRTGELFF	TRBV12-3/TRBV12-4	TRBJ2-2	-	-
TGTGCCAGCAGTACCACCCACCGGGAAACAGATACGCAGTATTTT	CASSTTHRETDTQYF	TRBV6-5	TRBJ2-3	-	-
TGTGCCATCTCTGCGGGAAACACCATATATTTT	CAISAGNTIYF	TRBV11-1	TRBJ1-3	-	-
TGTGCCTGGAGTCTGGACACAGCTGGGCAGTTCTTC	CAWSLDTAGQFF	TRBV30	TRBJ2-1	-	once
TGTGCCAGCTCACCCCCAATCGGGGGGTCGGACACTGAAGCTTTCTTT	CASSPPIGGSDTEAFF	TRBV18	TRBJ1-1	-	-
TGTGCCAGCAGTCCCACAGGGAGGACTGAAGCTTTCTTT	CASSPTGRTEAFF	TRBV27	TRBJ1-1	-	-
TGTGCCAGTAGTATCTCGGACACACCGCGGACCTACGAGCAGTACTTC	CASSISDTPRTYEQYF	TRBV19	TRBJ2-7	-	-
TGCGCCAGCAGCTTGGACCAGGGGGACACTGAAGCTTTCTTT	CASSLDQGDTEAFF	TRBV5-1	TRBJ1-1	TRBD1	-
TGTGCCAGCAGCGTCATTACTAGCGGGAACAAGAAGTATTTT	CASSVITSGNKKYF	TRBV7-8	TRBJ2-3	TRBD2	-